The rows below give T cell receptor beta chains drawn from one sample of a study of technical replicates of blood from four donors. Sequencing was performed with immunoSEQ multiplex PCR; in TCRdb, only in-frame clones are kept and a portion is missing. The sample records over 55,000 clones, around 90% being singletons. Input material: PBMCs. The receptors stem from a human donor in good health. Some clones in this sample may be carry-over from other donors' samples. Both conserved end residues are part of each CDR3. Each record gives: D gene, V gene, J gene, clone size, CDR3 protein, CDR3 DNA. A D gene is named only where the DNA matches it firmly. The listing skips clone size in some rows; elsewhere it reads once, few, many or a size class.

D: -
V: TRBV9
J: TRBJ2-2
size: few
CDR3: CASSGTGAGELFF
DNA: TGTGCCAGCAGCGGGACTGGGGCCGGGGAGCTGTTTTTT

D: -
V: TRBV25-1
J: TRBJ1-1
size: -
CDR3: CASSSVTEAFF
DNA: TGTGCCAGCTCGTCGGTTACTGAAGCTTTCTTT

D: TRBD1
V: TRBV25-1
J: TRBJ2-3
size: once
CDR3: CASSPDRGSLRKDTQYF
DNA: TGTGCCAGCAGTCCGGACAGGGGGTCTTTGCGGAAAGATACGCAGTATTTT

D: TRBD1
V: TRBV10-3
J: TRBJ1-6
size: -
CDR3: CAVSGTGDSPLHF
DNA: TGTGCCGTCTCCGGGACAGGGGATTCACCCCTCCACTTT

D: -
V: TRBV6-6
J: TRBJ1-6
size: -
CDR3: CASGKGFTPLHF
DNA: TGTGCCAGCGGGAAGGGGTTCACACCCCTCCACTTT

D: -
V: TRBV5-6
J: TRBJ1-2
size: -
CDR3: CASSLQGYGYTF
DNA: TGTGCCAGCAGCTTGCAGGGTTATGGCTACACCTTC

D: TRBD1
V: TRBV9
J: TRBJ2-1
size: -
CDR3: CASSATGTGGTDEQFF
DNA: TGTGCCAGCAGCGCAACCGGGACAGGGGGTACGGATGAGCAGTTCTTC

D: -
V: TRBV6-6
J: TRBJ2-3
size: -
CDR3: CASSYSMAVSTDTQYF
DNA: TGTGCCAGCAGTTACTCGATGGCAGTTAGCACAGATACGCAGTATTTT

D: -
V: TRBV6-5
J: TRBJ2-1
size: -
CDR3: CASRPRPGTGSEQFF
DNA: TGTGCCAGCAGACCCCGTCCCGGGACCGGGAGTGAGCAGTTCTTC

D: TRBD2
V: TRBV28
J: TRBJ2-5
size: -
CDR3: CASSLWTSGSQETQYF
DNA: TGTGCCAGCAGTTTATGGACTAGCGGTAGTCAAGAGACCCAGTACTTC

D: -
V: TRBV7-2
J: TRBJ2-7
size: -
CDR3: CASSYSAGDYEQYF
DNA: TGTGCCAGCAGCTACTCAGCGGGCGACTACGAGCAGTACTTC

D: -
V: TRBV6-6
J: TRBJ2-3
size: once
CDR3: CASSYPALEKEDTQYF
DNA: TGTGCCAGCAGTTACCCTGCACTGGAGAAGGAAGATACGCAGTATTTT

D: -
V: TRBV6-1
J: TRBJ1-1
size: -
CDR3: CASSQGLNTEAFF
DNA: TGTGCCAGCAGCCAGGGATTAAACACTGAAGCTTTCTTT

D: TRBD2
V: TRBV7-3
J: TRBJ2-7
size: -
CDR3: CASSYSGRASYEQYF
DNA: TGTGCCAGCAGCTATAGCGGGAGGGCTTCCTACGAGCAGTACTTC

D: -
V: TRBV7-8
J: TRBJ2-5
size: -
CDR3: CASSLESGKETQYF
DNA: TGTGCCAGCAGCTTAGAATCAGGGAAGGAGACCCAGTACTTC

D: -
V: TRBV18
J: TRBJ1-4
size: once
CDR3: CASSPGQRNEKLFF
DNA: TGTGCCAGCTCACCCGGACAGAGAAATGAAAAACTGTTTTTT

D: -
V: TRBV27
J: TRBJ1-5
size: -
CDR3: CASSLSGANQPQHF
DNA: TGTGCCAGCAGTTTATCAGGGGCCAATCAGCCCCAGCATTTT

D: -
V: TRBV2
J: TRBJ1-1
size: -
CDR3: CASSGQAYTEAFF
DNA: TGTGCCAGCAGTGGGCAGGCATACACTGAAGCTTTCTTT

D: TRBD1
V: TRBV19
J: TRBJ1-2
size: -
CDR3: CASHPQGTGGYTF
DNA: TGTGCCAGCCACCCACAAGGGACAGGTGGCTACACCTTC

D: -
V: TRBV7-7
J: TRBJ2-5
size: -
CDR3: CASSSGSGGQETQYF
DNA: TGTGCCAGCAGCTCCGGGTCGGGGGGCCAGGAGACCCAGTACTTC

D: -
V: TRBV7-8
J: TRBJ1-1
size: once
CDR3: CASKSTMNTEAFF
DNA: TGTGCCAGCAAAAGCACCATGAACACTGAAGCTTTCTTT

D: TRBD2
V: TRBV7-2
J: TRBJ2-1
size: -
CDR3: CASSGSGGRQFF
DNA: TGTGCCAGCAGCGGATCGGGGGGACGGCAGTTCTTC

D: TRBD1
V: TRBV11-2
J: TRBJ2-6
size: few
CDR3: CASSDRDRGPGANVLTF
DNA: TGTGCCAGCAGCGACCGGGACAGGGGGCCTGGGGCCAACGTCCTGACTTTC

D: -
V: TRBV6-5
J: TRBJ2-7
size: -
CDR3: CASSYARQGYEQYF
DNA: TGTGCCAGCAGTTACGCCCGGCAGGGGTACGAGCAGTACTTC

D: TRBD1
V: TRBV5-1
J: TRBJ2-5
size: -
CDR3: CASRTGGGETQYF
DNA: TGCGCCAGCAGGACAGGGGGCGGGGAGACCCAGTACTTC

D: -
V: TRBV29-1
J: TRBJ1-1
size: -
CDR3: CSAGETANTEAFF
DNA: TGCAGCGCGGGGGAGACAGCGAACACTGAAGCTTTCTTT

D: TRBD2
V: TRBV9
J: TRBJ2-3
size: -
CDR3: CASSVGLAGPSTDTQYF
DNA: TGTGCCAGCAGCGTCGGGCTAGCGGGGCCTAGCACAGATACGCAGTATTTT